This T cell receptor beta chain appears in the sequencing data of a study of blood T cell repertoires in COVID-19. This clone was seen just once. Original analysis: Nucleated cell number was recorded as an estimate derived from reference gene primer amplification. Sequencing was performed with immunoSEQ multiplex PCR; in TCRdb, only in-frame clones are kept and a portion is missing. V, J and clone size were drawn from that table, and D and trimming were deduced from the DNA. This sample carries roughly 150,000 clones, around 81% of them seen once, and the ten largest clones take 5%. The clonotype originates from a woman aged 45-65 years with acute or convalescent COVID-19. The specimen was peripheral blood.

The CDR3 DNA reads as TGTGCCAGCAGCCCAGAATCCGGGACAGGGGGATATCGGGCTTTCTTT. Encoded protein: CASSPESGTGGYRAFF. The V gene is TRBV7-9, the J gene TRBJ1-1, with TRBD1 matching over 11 bases. Germline trimming cut 5 bases from V and 11 bases from J; bases unmatched to any gene: 16. Germline V lookup: CDR1 SEHNR, CDR2 FQNEAQ (reference sequence). The CDR3 spans 16 residues.